This TCR beta chain came from a study of CXCR3-negative and CXCR3-positive naive CD8 T cells. About this clonotype: Its antigen remains unknown.

The libraries of TRB cDNA were prepared using 5' RACE with UMI labels. With the 5' RACE reads reprocessed, TCRdb shows one record per CDR3 protein and no DNA. The specimen's table records over 95,000 distinct CDR3 sequences. The CDR3 loop spans 12 amino acids. Germline V lookup: CDR1 LNHDA, CDR2 SQIVND (reference sequence). Study-wide findings and caveats: Naive CXCR3-positive cells had TRB CDR3s more hydrophobic than those of CXCR3-negative naive cells.

The clonotype comes from a human donor in good health. Some clones in this sample may be carry-over from other donors' samples. This chain uses TRBV19 with TRBJ2-1; TCRdb indicates TRBD2, and absent DNA this call remains unverified. Sequenced material: naive CXCR3+ CD8+ T cells from blood. Noted subset: CD45RO-CCR7+CD27+CD95- naive CD8+ T cells expressing CXCR3 (TNR3+). The CDR3: CASTAGWNEQFF.